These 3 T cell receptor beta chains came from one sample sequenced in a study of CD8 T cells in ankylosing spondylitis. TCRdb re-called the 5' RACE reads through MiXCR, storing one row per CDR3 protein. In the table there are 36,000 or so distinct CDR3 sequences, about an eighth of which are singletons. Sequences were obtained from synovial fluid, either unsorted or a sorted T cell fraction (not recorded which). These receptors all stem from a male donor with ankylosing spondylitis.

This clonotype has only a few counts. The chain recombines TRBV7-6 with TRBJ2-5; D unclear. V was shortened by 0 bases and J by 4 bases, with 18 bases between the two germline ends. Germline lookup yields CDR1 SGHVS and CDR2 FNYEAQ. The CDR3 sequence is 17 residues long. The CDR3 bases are TGTGCCAGCAGCTTAGCGCGCAGGCCCCTGAGGAGAGAGACCCAGTACTTC. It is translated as CASSLARRPLRRETQYF.

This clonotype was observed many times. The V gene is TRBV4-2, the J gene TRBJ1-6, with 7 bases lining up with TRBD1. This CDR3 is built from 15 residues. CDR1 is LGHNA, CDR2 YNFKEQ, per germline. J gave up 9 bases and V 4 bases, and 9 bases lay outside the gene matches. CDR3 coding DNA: TGTGCCAGCAGCCCCCCCGGTAGGGACAGTTCACCCCTCCACTTT. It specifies CASSPPGRDSSPLHF.

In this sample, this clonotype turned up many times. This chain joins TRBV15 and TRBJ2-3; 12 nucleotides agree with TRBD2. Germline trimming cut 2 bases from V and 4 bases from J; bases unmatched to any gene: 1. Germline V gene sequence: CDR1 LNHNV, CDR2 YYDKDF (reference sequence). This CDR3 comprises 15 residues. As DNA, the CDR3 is TGTGCCACCAGCAGACTAGCGGGAGGGCCAGATACGCAGTATTTT. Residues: CATSRLAGGPDTQYF.